Described below is a single T cell receptor beta chain sequence and its context. Antigen: not known. Preparing the TCRbeta library involved the use of unique molecular identifiers. TCRdb redid the calling of the PCR reads with MiXCR, one entry per CDR3 protein. The table has 98,000 or so distinct CDR3 sequences, roughly a quarter seen once. These data originate in a study of T-cell reconstitution after alpha-beta-depleted transplantation in children. Overall study findings and caveats: Diversity of TCRbeta at day 60 was high in some patients, arising from surviving recipient T cells and thymic progenitors.

This TCR was sampled from a boy younger than 10 with acute lymphoblastic leukemia, due to receive a stem cell transplant. The sample was PBMCs, taken before TCRalphabeta/CD19-depleted stem cell transplant.

CDR3 loop: CASTFGTGNSPLHF. CDR3 nucleotide sequence: TGTGCCAGCACGTTCGGGACAGGGAATTCACCCCTCCACTTT. The chain has TRBV5-6 and TRBJ1-6; 9 bases line up with TRBD1. Germline loops: CDR1 SGHDT, CDR2 YYEEEE. The length of the CDR3 is 14 residues. J was trimmed by 7 bases and V by 6 bases; bases with no gene match: 5.